The 24 T cell receptor beta chains below all came from one sample that was sequenced in a study of blood T cell repertoires in COVID-19. The table came from immunoSEQ multiplex PCR; TCRdb's copy has only in-frame clones and leaves some out. The sample carries about 380,000 clones, about 87% recorded once. The sequenced sample was PBMCs or T cells enriched from blood (not recorded which). The receptors here all came from a man aged 25 to 40 who had recovered from COVID-19.

The chain carries TRBV18 and TRBJ1-2; 11 bases line up with TRBD1. Germline trimming cut 5 bases from V and 6 bases from J; bases unmatched to any gene: 5. This CDR3 is built from 14 residues. CDR1 and CDR2 (germline): KGHSH, LQKENI. The CDR3 sequence: CASSNGQGADGYTF. Written as DNA, the CDR3 is TGTGCCAGCTCAAACGGACAGGGGGCGGATGGCTACACCTTC.

The table lists this clone with a count of one. The gene calls are TRBV7-2 and TRBJ1-6, with TRBD1 matching 9 bases. The CDR3 is 15 amino acids. Germline loops: CDR1 SGHTA, CDR2 FQGNSA. After removal of 5 bases from V and 6 bases from J, the junction contained 5 bases not matched to a gene. The CDR3 region has the DNA TGTGCCAGCAGCCCCTCGGGACAGGGTAATTCACCCCTCCACTTT. Protein product: CASSPSGQGNSPLHF.

The J gene is TRBJ1-2, the V gene TRBV12-3 or TRBV12-4, with D possibly matching TRBD1 (5 bases). Between the trimmed V and J ends, which lost 5 bases and 8 bases, there was a span of 15 bases. This CDR3 has 13 amino acids. CDR3 residues: CASSTRGSMGYTF. The CDR3 DNA reads TGTGCCAGCAGTACCCGGGGGTCTATGGGCTACACCTTC.

The chain carries TRBV7-6 and TRBJ1-1, with a possible D match to TRBD1 (5 bases). The length of the CDR3 is 13 residues. V was trimmed by 7 bases and J by 1 base, leaving 10 bases between them. Germline CDR1 is SGHVS and CDR2 is FNYEAQ. CDR3: CASTRGTNTEAFF. The DNA of the CDR3 is TGTGCCAGCACCCGGGGGACGAACACTGAAGCTTTCTTT.

The chain recombines TRBV5-5 with TRBJ2-3; tentative D call: TRBD2 (7 bases). CDR1 and CDR2 (germline): SGHKS, YYEKEE (reference sequence). The CDR3 consists of 12 residues. CDR3 bases: TGTGCTTCGGCGGGGGCTCGGGATACGCAGTATTTT. Residues: CASAGARDTQYF.

The V call is TRBV7-9, the J call TRBJ2-5, with D possibly matching TRBD2 (5 bases). There are 16 residues in the CDR3. Trimming shortened V by 4 bases and J by 2 bases, and 17 bases separated the two germline ends. Per the germline V gene, CDR1 is SEHNR and CDR2 is FQNEAQ (reference sequence). The CDR3 region is CASSSVPGETQETQYF. The CDR3 region has the DNA TGTGCCAGCAGCTCCGTACCCGGGGAGACACAAGAGACCCAGTACTTC. The full variable domain, with the rest looked up from reference TRBV7-9 and TRBJ2-5, is DTGVSQNPRHKITKRGQNVTFRCDPISEHNRLYWYRQTLGQGPEFLTYFQNEAQLEKSRLLSDRFSAERPKGSFSTLEIQRTEQGDSAMYLCASSSVPGETQETQYFGPGTRLLVL.

V and J are TRBV4-1 and TRBJ1-4; no clear D gene. Germline V CDR1 and CDR2: MGHRA, YSYEKL. V lost 0 bases to trimming and J lost 5 bases, with 13 bases between them. CDR3 length equals 16 residues. The CDR3 DNA reads TGCGCCAGCAGCCAAGATGTCCAGGCTTGGAATGAAAAACTGTTTTTT. Residues: CASSQDVQAWNEKLFF.

The chain uses TRBV20-1 and TRBJ1-2; D perhaps matches TRBD1 (6 bases). This CDR3 has 11 residues. Germline CDR1 is DFQATT and CDR2 is SNEGSKA (reference sequence). Trimming took off 3 bases at V and 7 bases at J, with 9 bases between the two ends. In nucleotides, the CDR3 is TGCAGTGCTAGGGGGGCGGGTGGCTACACCTTC. Encoded protein: CSARGAGGYTF.

The J gene is TRBJ1-5, the V gene TRBV6-2 or TRBV6-3; D uncertain. This CDR3 comprises 13 residues. Trimming removed 2 bases at V and 7 bases at J, with 9 bases between. Per germline, CDR1 MNHEY and CDR2 SVGEGT. The CDR3 spells CASSYNNMQPQHF. For the CDR3, the DNA is TGTGCCAGCAGTTACAACAACATGCAGCCCCAGCATTTT.

The chain employs TRBV7-9 and TRBJ1-2, with 8 bases lining up with TRBD1. This CDR3 comprises 17 residues. CDR1 and CDR2 from the germline V gene are SEHNR and FQNEAQ (reference sequence). The junction had 10 bases not matched to a gene; V was cut back by 3 bases and J by 1 base. The CDR3 DNA is TGTGCCAGCAGCTTTGGGGTTTGGGACAGGAATAACTATGGCTACACCTTC. Its translation: CASSFGVWDRNNYGYTF.

The rearrangement joins TRBV7-2 to TRBJ1-5, with 8 bases that match TRBD1. Germline V gives CDR1 SGHTA, CDR2 FQGNSA. The J segment lost 0 bases and the V segment lost 4 bases, leaving 5 bases of the junction unmatched. CDR3 length: 16 residues. The chain's CDR3 is CASSSGQVLSNQPQHF. In DNA form, the CDR3 reads TGTGCCAGCAGCTCGGGACAGGTTCTTAGCAATCAGCCCCAGCATTTT.

The V gene is TRBV27, the J gene TRBJ1-2; D gene uncertain. With 3 bases removed from V and 4 bases from J, the gap between germline ends came to 15 bases. Germline V gene sequence: CDR1 MNHEY, CDR2 SMNVEV (reference sequence). The CDR3 runs 15 residues. The CDR3: CASSFSGPGSYGYTF. Here the CDR3 DNA reads TGTGCCAGCAGTTTCTCAGGTCCCGGAAGCTATGGCTACACCTTC.

The chain employs TRBV5-4 and TRBJ1-2, with a tentative D call TRBD1 (5 bases). CDR3 length equals 14 residues. V was cut by 4 bases and J by 4 bases, with 14 bases left in between. Germline assignment: CDR1 SGHNT and CDR2 YYREEE (reference sequence). The CDR3 protein is CASSRAGSLYGYTF. The CDR3, as DNA: TGTGCCAGCAGCCGCGCAGGGTCACTCTATGGCTACACCTTC.

This clone was detected once. In DNA form, the CDR3 reads TGTGCCAGCAGCTTAGATCCGAGGGAACTCCCATCACTAACGGAAGAGACCCAGTACTTC. As protein: CASSLDPRELPSLTEETQYF. The chain couples TRBV11-2 to TRBJ2-5, with D possibly matching TRBD2 (5 bases). The V end lost 0 bases, the J end lost 3 bases, and 26 bases lay between the germline ends. The CDR3 runs 20 residues. Germline V lookup: CDR1 SGHAT, CDR2 FQNNGV.

This clone has a handful of counts. The chain is built from TRBV6-1 and TRBJ1-6; no reliable D call. The V end was cut by 2 bases, the J end by 14 bases, with 22 bases between. The CDR3 totals 16 residues. Germline V CDR1 and CDR2: MNHNS, SASEGT. CDR3: CASSESILVTELTLHF. CDR3 nucleotide sequence: TGTGCCAGCAGTGAATCGATATTGGTCACAGAGCTAACCCTCCACTTT.

The rearrangement uses TRBV9 and TRBJ1-2, with no clear D. The germline V and J ends were trimmed by 9 bases and 4 bases, with 10 bases remaining between them. Germline V gene lookup returns CDR1 SGDLS and CDR2 YYNGEE. The CDR3 runs to 11 residues. CDR3 protein: CATTGVYGYTF. As DNA, the CDR3 is TGTGCCACCACTGGAGTCTATGGCTACACCTTC.

About this clone: Relative to the germline gene, one junction end is altered; a read error may explain this. The CDR3 is CASSVGSGGNGYTF. CDR3 coding DNA: TGTGCCAGCAGCGTAGGGTCAGGGGGCAATGGCTACACCTTC. The V gene is TRBV13, the J gene TRBJ1-2, with 8 nucleotides matching TRBD1. This CDR3 contains 14 residues. Germline values: CDR1 PRHDT, CDR2 FYEKMQ (reference sequence).

The chain is built from TRBV4-1 and TRBJ1-5; D gene unclear. Germline V gene sequence: CDR1 MGHRA, CDR2 YSYEKL. Trimming cost V 2 bases and J 4 bases, with 9 bases left between them. This CDR3 comprises 14 residues. CDR3 protein: CASSQLRGNQPQHF. CDR3 in DNA: TGCGCCAGCAGCCAATTGAGAGGTAATCAGCCCCAGCATTTT.

V and J are TRBV4-1 and TRBJ1-3; D uncertain. Between the trimmed V and J ends, which lost 2 bases and 2 bases, there was a span of 16 bases. Per the germline V gene, CDR1 is MGHRA and CDR2 is YSYEKL. The CDR3 extends over 17 amino acids. DNA of the CDR3: TGCGCCAGCAGCCAAACGGTGGCACAGTTAACTGGAAACACCATATATTTT. This encodes CASSQTVAQLTGNTIYF.

CDR3 loop: CASRRNTGELFF. CDR3 nucleotides: TGTGCCAGCAGGCGAAACACCGGGGAGCTGTTTTTT. This rearrangement joins TRBV27 to TRBJ2-2; no clear D. The germline gives CDR1 MNHEY, CDR2 SMNVEV (reference sequence). This CDR3 contains 12 residues. The V gene lost 6 bases and the J gene lost 2 bases, with 4 bases spanning the gap.

This clone was detected a few times. This sequence joins TRBV2 and TRBJ2-2; possible D gene TRBD2, 6 bases. From germline, CDR1 is SNHLY and CDR2 FYNNEI. V was pared by 10 bases and J by 6 bases, with 12 bases between. There are 12 residues in the CDR3. This chain's CDR3 is CAKGLPAGELFF. The CDR3, as DNA: TGTGCCAAGGGACTCCCGGCCGGGGAGCTGTTTTTT.

The V gene is TRBV7-8, the J gene TRBJ1-5; 7 bases map to TRBD1. V lost 6 bases to trimming and J lost 5 bases; unmatched junction nucleotides: 7. The CDR3 loop spans 14 amino acids. Germline CDR1 and CDR2: SGHVS and FQNEAQ. The CDR3 here is CASSNRQGDQPQHF. CDR3 nucleotide sequence: TGTGCCAGCAGTAATCGACAGGGCGATCAGCCCCAGCATTTT.

The chain is built from TRBV6-2 or TRBV6-3 and TRBJ2-3; tentative D call: TRBD2 (7 bases). Germline V CDR1 and CDR2: MNHEY, SVGEGT. This CDR3 spans 14 amino acids. V lost 2 bases to trimming and J lost 2 bases, with 8 bases between them. CDR3 loop: CASSYGGATDTQYF. CDR3 in DNA: TGTGCCAGCAGTTACGGGGGGGCCACAGATACGCAGTATTTT.

The chain uses TRBV5-1 and TRBJ2-1; TRBD2 agrees at 10 bases. CDR3 length equals 17 residues. V was clipped by 7 bases and J by 4 bases; unmatched bases: 14. Germline assignment: CDR1 SGHRS and CDR2 YFSETQ. CDR3 residues: CASGAGPSSGGYNEQFF. CDR3 DNA: TGCGCCAGCGGCGCCGGCCCCTCTAGCGGGGGATACAATGAGCAGTTCTTC.